The present T cell receptor beta chain was sequenced within a study of blood T cell repertoires in COVID-19 (dated by TCRdb to the early 2020s). A note on the overall study: Samples from collaborators originated in the United States, Italy and Spain and spanned both the acute and convalescent phases of COVID-19. The material from the prospective study consisted of cDNA or gDNA derived from T cells, B-cell-depleted T cells, or PBMCs. Deeply sampled blood TCRbeta repertoires from subjects exposed to, actively infected with, or recovered from COVID-19 were included in the dataset. A freely available public database, intended as a resource for researchers studying the immune response to SARS-CoV-2, is where the repertoires were released. The samples were drawn from two sources: the first 160 participants of the ongoing ImmuneRACE study, and 1,200 or so subjects contributed by 6 global collaborators. Nearly every sample came with metadata listing a de-identified subject ID, COVID-19 status, age in years and sex. Where available, HLA class I and class II types were obtained from metadata supplied by the sample provider rather than from assay-based typing.

TCRbeta CDR3 regions were amplified from genomic DNA by means of the immunoSEQ Assay, a bias-controlled multiplex PCR. In the authors' own workflow: Within the assay, amplification of reference gene primers was used to estimate how many nucleated cells each sample contained. Sequence reads were collapsed and filtered to measure the absolute abundance of every unique TCRbeta CDR3 rearrangement. For each sample, productive Simpson clonality was calculated as the square root of Simpson's diversity index across productive rearrangements. This immuneACCESS table, as held by TCRdb, lists in-frame sequences with V and J called but not all clones. Of the missing ones, under half trace to an unresolved V gene in checked studies; the others have no known cause. That table furnishes V, J and clone size, whereas the DNA furnished D and trimming. The sample table records 200,000 to 250,000 clones; approximately 88% of these occur just once. About 4% of the sample rests with the top ten.

Comment on this clone: What this receptor recognizes is not known. No base qualities exist here, and no much larger clone lies one base off it.

Participants in the prospective study were enrolled through a virtual design, were aged roughly 18 to 100 years, and lived in roughly 24 United States geographic areas. In the prospective study, cohorts were assigned on the basis of participant-reported clinical history obtained from a screening survey and a study questionnaire. Exposed participants had been in contact, within 2 weeks of entering the study, with a person who had a PCR-confirmed or clinician-diagnosed case of COVID-19. In the prospective study, mobile phlebotomists collected whole blood, serum and a nasopharyngeal or oropharyngeal swab from each participant. Additional blood draws and questionnaires over an approximately two-month period could optionally be provided by prospective study participants. Prospective study blood samples were shipped either frozen or at room temperature before DNA extraction. What the authors observed across the whole study: The quantity of clinical and demographic metadata differed by source and by participant and was supplied without curation.

The CDR3 sequence holds 15 residues, the cysteine and phenylalanine included. Just CDR3 DNA is preserved here, 45 bases in frame from base 1. The germline V end is reduced by 0 bases and the J end by 6 bases; junction bases left unmatched: 4. CDR1 is given as WNHNN and CDR2 as SYGVQD, both from the germline V gene (reference sequence). The TCR sequence derives from a woman aged 30 to 39 who had been exposed to COVID-19. Sequenced: PBMCs or T cells enriched from blood (not recorded which). This receptor chain uses TRBV10-1 and TRBJ2-1; 8 middle bases align to TRBD2. The nucleotide sequence is TGCGCCAGCAGTGAGTCGGGGACTAGGGCCAATGAGCAGTTCTTC. It specifies CASSESGTRANEQFF.